Below are 20 T cell receptor beta chains sequenced from a single sample in a study of blood T cell repertoires in COVID-19. The repertoire was sequenced with immunoSEQ multiplex PCR; TCRdb's copy has only in-frame clones and lacks some. This sample has a few hundred thousand clones, with approximately 84% found just once. Material for sequencing was PBMCs or T cells enriched from blood (not recorded which). The receptors originated from a man aged 25-45 years who had recovered from COVID-19.

The V gene is TRBV7-9, the J gene TRBJ1-1; D uncertain. V lost 4 bases and J 7 bases, leaving 13 bases between the germline ends. Germline CDR1 and CDR2: SEHNR and FQNEAQ (reference sequence). This CDR3 region has 13 residues. The DNA of the CDR3 is TGTGCCAGCAGCTCTTACGGAGAGGGTGAAGCTTTCTTT. Amino acids: CASSSYGEGEAFF.

This clone was observed a single time. The V call is TRBV27, the J call TRBJ1-2; D perhaps matches TRBD1 (5 bases). Germline V lookup: CDR1 MNHEY, CDR2 SMNVEV (reference sequence). The ends were cut back, 3 bases at V and 4 bases at J, with 12 bases in the middle. This CDR3 region has 14 residues. CDR3 in DNA: TGTGCCAGCAGTTTCGTGGGGGGTGGCTATGGCTACACCTTC. Translating gives CASSFVGGGYGYTF.

The chain links TRBV28 to TRBJ2-1, with TRBD2 matching 11 bases. The CDR3 runs to 18 residues. With V trimmed by 5 bases and J by 4 bases, 13 bases remained unmatched. The germline V gene has CDR1 MDHEN and CDR2 SYDVKM. CDR3 sequence: CASSPNRGLAGGYNEQFF. For the CDR3, the DNA is TGTGCCAGCAGTCCTAATAGAGGGCTAGCGGGGGGATACAATGAGCAGTTCTTC.

The rearrangement links TRBV27 to TRBJ2-1, with 12 positions matching TRBD2. Germline CDR1 is MNHEY and CDR2 is SMNVEV (reference sequence). The CDR3 sequence is 16 residues long. The J segment lost 4 bases and the V segment lost 7 bases, leaving 8 bases of the junction unmatched. The CDR3 is CASTKTSGGSYNEQFF. CDR3 DNA: TGTGCCAGCACCAAGACTAGCGGGGGATCGTACAATGAGCAGTTCTTC.

The V call is TRBV5-6, the J call TRBJ1-2; 9 bases are shared with TRBD1. There are 14 residues in the CDR3. Germline V gives CDR1 SGHDT, CDR2 YYEEEE. After removal of 4 bases from V and 5 bases from J, the junction contained 6 bases not matched to a gene. CDR3 DNA sequence: TGTGCCAGCAGCCCTCCCGGGACAGGGTATGGCTACACCTTC. This gives the protein CASSPPGTGYGYTF.

This clone was picked up one time. This sample also contains other DNA sequences that code for the same CDR3. The chain joins TRBV28 to TRBJ1-5, with TRBD1 as a possible D gene (6 bases). The V end lost 2 bases, the J end lost 2 bases, and 10 bases lay between the germline ends. Looked up from germline, CDR1 is MDHEN and CDR2 is SYDVKM. The CDR3 is made up of 15 amino acids. The chain's CDR3 is CASSLGGARNQPQHF. The CDR3, as DNA: TGTGCCAGCAGTTTAGGGGGGGCACGCAATCAGCCCCAGCATTTT.

The chain links TRBV3-1 (or the pseudogene TRBV3-2) to TRBJ2-3; D might be TRBD2 (5 bases). V shed 4 bases and J shed 0 bases, with 14 bases lying between them. The CDR3 covers 16 residues. CDR1 and CDR2 from the germline V gene are LGHDT and YNNKEL (reference sequence). This CDR3 reads CASSPSTGSSTDTQYF. CDR3 bases: TGTGCCAGCAGCCCGTCCACGGGGTCTAGCACAGATACGCAGTATTTT.

This chain links TRBV5-1 with TRBJ2-7; 13 bases match TRBD2. Germline values: CDR1 SGHRS, CDR2 YFSETQ. The CDR3 length is 14 residues. With 4 bases clipped from V and 6 bases from J, the junction kept 4 bases outside the gene matches. The CDR3 loop reads CASSPGTSGIEQYF. The CDR3 nucleotides are TGCGCCAGCAGCCCCGGGACTAGCGGGATCGAGCAGTACTTC.

The rearrangement links TRBV28 to TRBJ2-2; 11 bases align to TRBD2. Losses at the gene ends were 7 bases for V and 4 bases for J; bases not matched to a gene: 11. The CDR3 spans 17 residues. CDR1 is MDHEN, CDR2 SYDVKM, per germline. As DNA, the CDR3 is TGTGCCAGCAACCGGCCCATAGCGGGGGGGACCACCGGGGAGCTGTTTTTT. Translating it yields CASNRPIAGGTTGELFF.

The CDR3 loop is CASSQVVEEQFF. In nucleotides, the CDR3 is TGTGCCAGCAGCCAAGTTGTAGAGGAGCAGTTCTTC. The chain joins TRBV4-2 to TRBJ2-1; no reliable D call. Germline CDR1 is LGHNA and CDR2 is YNFKEQ. The CDR3 consists of 12 residues. Trimming took off 1 base at V and 10 bases at J, with 8 bases between the two ends.

This chain links TRBV19 with TRBJ2-1; TRBD2 matches at 10 bases. The length of the CDR3 is 14 residues. In germline, CDR1 is LNHDA, CDR2 SQIVND (reference sequence). V trimming: 8 bases; J trimming: 1 base; junction bases outside the gene matches: 2. The CDR3 spells CASASGSSYNEQFF. The CDR3 DNA follows: TGTGCCAGTGCTAGCGGGAGTTCCTACAATGAGCAGTTCTTC.

This sequence joins TRBV24-1 and TRBJ2-2, with 9 positions matching TRBD2. Germline V gives CDR1 KGHDR, CDR2 SFDVKD. V lost 9 bases and J lost 4; bases outside the gene matches: 5. The CDR3 totals 14 residues. CDR3 loop: CATRAGGGTGELFF. The CDR3 coding sequence is TGTGCCACCCGGGCGGGAGGGGGCACCGGGGAGCTGTTTTTT.

The V and J genes are TRBV5-1 and TRBJ2-3; D gene ambiguous. The CDR3 spans 13 residues. Germline CDR1 reads SGHRS; CDR2 reads YFSETQ. Trimming took 0 bases from V and 6 from J, leaving 8 bases between them. The DNA for the CDR3 is TGCGCCAGCAGCTTGGACGAGTCGGATACGCAGTATTTT. It specifies CASSLDESDTQYF.

The chain joins TRBV30 to TRBJ2-1; the D gene is possibly TRBD1 (6 bases). Trimming shortened V by 3 bases and J by 5 bases, and 11 bases separated the two germline ends. The CDR3 is 13 amino acids. Germline V gene lookup returns CDR1 GTSNPN and CDR2 SVGIG (reference sequence). The CDR3 nucleotides read TGTGCCTGGAGGGGGACACGGAACAATGAGCAGTTCTTC. This sequence encodes CAWRGTRNNEQFF.

Note on this clone: Other DNA sequences in this sample translate to the same CDR3. The genes are TRBV18 and TRBJ2-1; 13 positions agree with TRBD2. Germline lookup yields CDR1 KGHSH and CDR2 LQKENI. This CDR3 comprises 16 residues. The ends lost 0 bases at V and 5 bases at J; junction bases unmatched: 1. The CDR3 loop is CASSPPGLAGNNEQFF. CDR3 in DNA: TGTGCCAGCTCACCACCGGGACTAGCGGGAAACAATGAGCAGTTCTTC.

This chain joins TRBV6-5 and TRBJ2-2; possibly TRBD2 for D (6 bases). The V end lost 1 base, the J end lost 4 bases, and 10 bases lay between the germline ends. Germline V lookup: CDR1 MNHEY, CDR2 SVGAGI. The CDR3 is 15 amino acids. This CDR3 is CASSYLGGGTGELFF. CDR3 sequence (DNA): TGTGCCAGCAGTTACTTGGGGGGTGGCACCGGGGAGCTGTTTTTT.

The rearrangement links TRBV10-1 to TRBJ1-2; D gene uncertain. This CDR3 comprises 13 residues. The germline V gene encodes CDR1 WNHNN and CDR2 SYGVQD (reference sequence). Trimming removed 8 bases at V and 4 bases at J, with 14 bases between. The CDR3 spells CASSASGFYGYTF. Here the CDR3 DNA reads TGCGCCAGCTCGGCTTCAGGATTCTATGGCTACACCTTC.

The table lists this clone with a count of one. The V call is TRBV27, the J call TRBJ2-7; 7 nucleotides align to TRBD1. The CDR3 sequence is 13 residues long. Losses at the gene ends were 6 bases for V and 4 bases for J; bases not matched to a gene: 6. The germline CDR1 and CDR2 sequences are MNHEY and SMNVEV (reference sequence). The CDR3 nucleotides read TGTGCCAGCAGATCACGACAGGGTTACGAGCAGTACTTC. Translation gives CASRSRQGYEQYF.

The chain employs TRBV29-1 and TRBJ1-1; maybe TRBD1 (6 bases). V lost 6 bases, J lost 6 bases, and 32 bases lay in between. The CDR3 has 18 residues. CDR1 and CDR2 from the germline V gene are SQVTM and ANQGSEA. The CDR3: CSVRGWMGAHGNHAEAFF. For the CDR3, the DNA is TGCAGCGTGAGGGGGTGGATGGGGGCACATGGAAACCACGCTGAAGCTTTCTTT.

The chain joins TRBV21-1 to TRBJ2-5; the D call TRBD1 from the table was never checked on the DNA. TRBV21-1 is labeled a pseudogene. The CDR3 extends over 16 amino acids. The CDR3 nucleotides read TGTGCCAGCAGCAAAACCGGGACAGGGGGCCGGGAGACCCAGTACTTC. Protein sequence: CASSKTGTGGRETQYF.